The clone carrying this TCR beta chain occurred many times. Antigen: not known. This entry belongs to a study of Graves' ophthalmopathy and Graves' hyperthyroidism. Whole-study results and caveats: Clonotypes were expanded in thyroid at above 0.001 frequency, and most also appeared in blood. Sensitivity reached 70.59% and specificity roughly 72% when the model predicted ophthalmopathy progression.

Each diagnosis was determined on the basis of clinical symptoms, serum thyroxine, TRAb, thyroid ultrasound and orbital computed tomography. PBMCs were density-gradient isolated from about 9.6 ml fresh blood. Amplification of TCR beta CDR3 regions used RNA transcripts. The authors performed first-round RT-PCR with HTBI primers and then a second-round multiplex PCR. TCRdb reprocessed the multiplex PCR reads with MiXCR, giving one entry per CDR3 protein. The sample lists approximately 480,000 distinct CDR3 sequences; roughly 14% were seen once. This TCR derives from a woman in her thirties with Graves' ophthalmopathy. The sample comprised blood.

CDR3 residues: CASGQGFSYGYTF. CDR3 coding DNA: TGTGCCAGTGGACAGGGTTTTTCCTATGGCTACACCTTC. This sequence joins TRBV19 and TRBJ1-2, with 8 bases lining up with TRBD1. The CDR3 spans 13 residues. Trimming at V came to 8 bases and at J to 4 bases, leaving 6 bases not matched to a gene. Germline CDR1 is LNHDA and CDR2 is SQIVND (reference sequence).